Below, 17 T cell receptor beta chains from the same sample are listed, as sequenced in a study of T cells in Graves' hyperthyroidism and ophthalmopathy. Template material for amplifying TCR beta CDR3 regions consisted of RNA transcripts. TCR CDR3 underwent first-round RT-PCR with the HTBI primer set. TCRdb reprocessed the multiplex PCR reads via MiXCR and lists one record per CDR3 protein. The table lists about 660,000 distinct CDR3 sequences, 45% of them singletons. The specimen sequenced was peripheral blood or thyroid tissue (not recorded which). All receptors derive from an adult man with Graves' disease, either hyperthyroidism or ophthalmopathy (not recorded which).

The J gene is TRBJ1-3, the V gene TRBV2, with a weak D call TRBD1 (6 bases). CDR3 length: 18 residues. Per germline, CDR1 SNHLY and CDR2 FYNNEI. V lost 6 bases to trimming and J lost 0 bases, with 21 bases between them. This CDR3 is CASSVEEDSLTSGNTIYF. CDR3 sequence (DNA): TGTGCCAGCAGCGTTGAAGAGGACAGTCTGACCTCTGGAAACACCATATATTTT.

This clonotype was counted between two and nine times. The CDR3 bases are TGTGCCAGCAGTGAAACCAGGGGGAGAGCTTTCTTT. This gives the protein CASSETRGRAFF. The chain is built from TRBV6-1 and TRBJ1-1; 7 positions agree with TRBD1. The CDR3 consists of 12 residues. Germline V gene sequence: CDR1 MNHNS, CDR2 SASEGT. V gave up 2 bases and J gave up 10 bases; unmatched junction bases: 4.

About this clonotype: One junction end disagrees with the germline gene, perhaps due to a read error. This chain connects TRBV7-8 to TRBJ1-6, with D perhaps matching TRBD1 (5 bases). CDR3 length equals 15 residues. The germline V gene encodes CDR1 SGHVS and CDR2 FQNEAQ. CDR3 in DNA: TGCGCCAGCAGCCAAGTCGCAGGGATAAATTCACCCCTCCACTTT. Translated, it gives CASSQVAGINSPLHF.

In this sample, this clonotype turned up many times. The gene calls are TRBV29-1 and TRBJ2-5; D possibly corresponds to TRBD2 (6 bases). V shed 4 bases and J shed 1 base, with 19 bases lying between them. The CDR3 is 16 residues long. Germline-derived CDR1 and CDR2 are SQVTM and ANQGSEA. The CDR3: CSVGPLGGALQETQYF. The CDR3 DNA is TGCAGCGTTGGCCCCCTGGGGGGAGCGCTCCAAGAGACCCAGTACTTC.

The rearrangement uses TRBV7-2 and TRBJ2-5; D might be TRBD1 or TRBD2, each matching 7 bases. Trimming took off 1 base at V and 4 bases at J, with 16 bases between the two ends. Germline CDR1 is SGHTA and CDR2 is FQGNSA. The CDR3 is 16 amino acids. The CDR3 reads CASSLEIRGEGETQYF. The CDR3 nucleotides read TGTGCCAGCAGCTTAGAGATCAGGGGGGAGGGAGAGACCCAGTACTTC.

This clonotype was found a few times. V and J are TRBV11-2 and TRBJ1-5, with D tentatively TRBD1 (5 bases). Germline V gene lookup returns CDR1 SGHAT and CDR2 FQNNGV. This CDR3 has 13 amino acids. Trimming took off 9 bases at V and 7 bases at J, with 16 bases between the two ends. Written as DNA, the CDR3 is TGTGCCAGTAGTCGGGGACTCTACCAGCCCCAGCATTTT. Translating it yields CASSRGLYQPQHF.

The genes are TRBV6-1 and TRBJ1-6; D perhaps matches TRBD1 (5 bases). This CDR3 comprises 13 residues. Trimming pared 9 bases from V and 12 bases from J, leaving 18 bases between. Germline V gives CDR1 MNHNS, CDR2 SASEGT. CDR3 sequence: CASGSMGREPLHF. CDR3 DNA: TGTGCCAGTGGATCGATGGGCAGGGAACCCCTCCACTTT.

In this sample, this clonotype turned up many times. The chain uses TRBV24-1 and TRBJ1-1, with 7 bases aligning to TRBD1. The germline CDR1 and CDR2 sequences are KGHDR and SFDVKD. The trim removed 4 bases at V and 0 bases at J, leaving 1 base unmatched. The CDR3 covers 14 residues. This CDR3 is CATSEGQMNTEAFF. CDR3 in DNA: TGTGCCACCAGTGAGGGACAGATGAACACTGAAGCTTTCTTT.

Of note for this clonotype: Germline and junction disagree at one end, which may indicate a read error. The chain carries TRBV12-3 or TRBV12-4 and TRBJ1-5; 8 bases agree with TRBD1. This CDR3 spans 15 amino acids. For the CDR3, the DNA is TGTCCCAGCAGCCCCCAGGGGGCCAGGGATCAGCCCCAGCATTTT. Its translation: CPSSPQGARDQPQHF.

Of note for this clonotype: Since a much larger clone is just one base distant, this may be a read error. The rearrangement uses TRBV7-8 and TRBJ2-2, with no clear D. This CDR3 contains 15 residues. Trimming cost V 2 bases and J 7 bases, with 14 bases left between them. CDR1 is SGHVS, CDR2 FQNEAQ, per germline. In DNA form, the CDR3 reads TGTGCCAGCAGCTTAAGATCGGGTCAGTTCGGGGAGCTGTTTTTT. Its protein is CASSLRSGQFGELFF.

The table lists this clonotype with a few counts. The CDR3 bases are TGTGCCAGCAGCTTAAGCTCCCAGGGGGCACCCAACTATGGCTACACCTTC. As protein: CASSLSSQGAPNYGYTF. This chain connects TRBV7-2 to TRBJ1-2, with 8 positions matching TRBD1. Unmatched junction bases numbered 10, after V lost 2 bases and J lost 2 bases. Germline CDR1 reads SGHTA; CDR2 reads FQGNSA. This CDR3 has 17 residues.

Comments on this clonotype: Possible read error: a much larger clone is one base away. The chain carries TRBV29-1 and TRBJ2-2, with a tentative D call TRBD2 (5 bases). The V end lost 4 bases, the J end lost 4 bases, and 13 bases lay between the germline ends. This CDR3 has 14 residues. The germline gives CDR1 SQVTM, CDR2 ANQGSEA. The CDR3 region has the DNA TGCAGCGTTGCAGAGGGCCCGAGCACCGGGGAGCTGTTTTTT. Translation: CSVAEGPSTGELFF.

This clonotype was detected a few times. The DNA of the CDR3 is TGTGCCAGCAGCCAAGGGCCAGGGAGCTCACCCCTCCACTTT. It encodes CASSQGPGSSPLHF. The chain recombines TRBV2 with TRBJ1-6, with D tentatively TRBD1 (5 bases). This CDR3 spans 14 amino acids. Germline V lookup: CDR1 SNHLY, CDR2 FYNNEI. V lost 6 bases and J lost 10, with 16 bases in between.

This clonotype occurred many times. One end of the junction varies from germline; a read error may be responsible. The chain employs TRBV5-1 and TRBJ1-4; the match to TRBD1 covers 8 bases. CDR3 length: 14 amino acids. Germline lookup yields CDR1 SGHRS and CDR2 YFSETQ. This CDR3 reads CASSLDRGGEKLFF. The CDR3 DNA reads TGTGCCAGCAGCTTAGACAGGGGTGGGGAAAAACTGTTTTTT.

The chain couples TRBV11-2 to TRBJ1-4; no clear D gene. The CDR3 has 15 residues. The V gene lost 0 bases and the J gene lost 7 bases, with 12 bases spanning the gap. From germline, CDR1 is SGHAT and CDR2 FQNNGV. For the CDR3, the DNA is TGTGCCAGCAGCTTAGAATCCGGGTTCACTGAAAAACTGTTTTTT. It encodes CASSLESGFTEKLFF.

In its sample, this clonotype was seen a few times. This chain joins TRBV2 and TRBJ2-5; D gene uncertain. With 6 bases removed from V and 3 bases from J, the gap between germline ends came to 11 bases. The CDR3 extends over 13 amino acids. Germline-derived CDR1 and CDR2 are SNHLY and FYNNEI. The CDR3 spells CASSQLDEETQYF. CDR3 DNA: TGTGCCAGCAGCCAGTTGGACGAAGAGACCCAGTACTTC.

This clonotype was picked up a small number of times. The V call is TRBV20-1, the J call TRBJ2-5; the match to TRBD1 covers 9 bases. The ends lost 0 bases at V and 5 bases at J; junction bases unmatched: 7. The germline CDR1 and CDR2 sequences are DFQATT and SNEGSKA (reference sequence). The CDR3 consists of 15 residues. The DNA of the CDR3 is TGCAGTGCTAGAGATCCTACAGGGGGCTCCGAGACCCAGTACTTC. Translation gives CSARDPTGGSETQYF.